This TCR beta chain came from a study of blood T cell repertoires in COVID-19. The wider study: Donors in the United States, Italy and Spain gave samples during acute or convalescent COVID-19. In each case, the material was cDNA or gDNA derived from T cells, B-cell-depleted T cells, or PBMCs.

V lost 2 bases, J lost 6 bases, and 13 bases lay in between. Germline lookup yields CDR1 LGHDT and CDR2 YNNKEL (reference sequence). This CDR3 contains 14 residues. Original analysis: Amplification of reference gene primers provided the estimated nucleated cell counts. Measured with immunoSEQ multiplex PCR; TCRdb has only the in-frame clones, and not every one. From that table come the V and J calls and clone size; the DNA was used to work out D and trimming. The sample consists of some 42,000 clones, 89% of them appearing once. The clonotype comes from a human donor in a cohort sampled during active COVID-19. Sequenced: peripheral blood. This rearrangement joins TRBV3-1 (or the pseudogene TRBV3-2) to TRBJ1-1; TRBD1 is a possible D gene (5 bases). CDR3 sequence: CASSQWGVGAEAFF. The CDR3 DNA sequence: TGTGCCAGCAGCCAATGGGGGGTAGGGGCTGAAGCTTTCTTT.